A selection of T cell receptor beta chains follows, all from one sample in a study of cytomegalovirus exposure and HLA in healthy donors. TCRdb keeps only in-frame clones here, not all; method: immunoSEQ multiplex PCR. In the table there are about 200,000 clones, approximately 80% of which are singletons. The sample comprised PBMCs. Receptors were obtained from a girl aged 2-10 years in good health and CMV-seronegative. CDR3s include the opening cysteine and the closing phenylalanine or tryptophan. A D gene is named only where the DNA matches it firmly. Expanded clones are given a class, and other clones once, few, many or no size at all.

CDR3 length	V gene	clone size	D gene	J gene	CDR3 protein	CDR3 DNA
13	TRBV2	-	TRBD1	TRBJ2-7	CASTWDRSYEQYF	TGTGCCAGCACCTGGGACAGGAGCTACGAGCAGTACTTC
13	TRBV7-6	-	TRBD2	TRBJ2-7	CASSPGTSREQYF	TGTGCCAGCAGCCCCGGGACTAGCCGCGAGCAGTACTTC
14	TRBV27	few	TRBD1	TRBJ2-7	CASSYSGTGYEQYF	TGTGCCAGCAGTTATTCCGGGACAGGTTACGAGCAGTACTTC
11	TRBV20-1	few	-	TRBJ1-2	CSARDRGGYTF	TGCAGTGCTAGAGATAGGGGGGGCTACACCTTC
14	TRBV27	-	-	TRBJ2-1	CASSGPLSGNEQFF	TGTGCCAGCAGTGGACCCCTTTCGGGGAATGAGCAGTTCTTC
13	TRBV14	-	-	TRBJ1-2	CASSQAPGVGYTF	TGTGCCAGCAGCCAAGCTCCAGGGGTTGGCTACACCTTC
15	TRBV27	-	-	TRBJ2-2	CASTGSSYLTGELFF	TGTGCCAGCACGGGATCCAGCTATCTAACCGGGGAGCTGTTTTTT
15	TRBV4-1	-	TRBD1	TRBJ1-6	CASSQAGTGREPLHF	TGCGCCAGCAGCCAAGCCGGGACAGGGAGGGAACCCCTCCACTTT
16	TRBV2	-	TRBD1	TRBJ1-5	CASSYSDRVRDQPQHF	TGTGCCAGCAGTTATTCCGACAGGGTCAGGGATCAGCCCCAGCATTTT
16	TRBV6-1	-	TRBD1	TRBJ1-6	CASSETFGTGLSPLHF	TGTGCCAGCAGCGAAACATTCGGGACAGGGCTATCACCCCTCCACTTT
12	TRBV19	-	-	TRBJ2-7	CASGTGVYEQYF	TGTGCCAGTGGGACGGGGGTCTACGAGCAGTACTTC